These T cell receptor beta chains were read from a single sample in a study of blood T cells in healthy people across ages. Each CDR3 protein gets one entry after TCRdb re-called the 5' RACE reads with MiXCR. This table has some 750,000 distinct CDR3 sequences, roughly 20% appearing once. Source material: blood. Receptors originate from a man aged 70-80 years in good health. CDR3s include the opening cysteine and the closing phenylalanine or tryptophan. The D gene is left open where the match is weak. The size of a clone is reported for some rows only, either as once, few or many, or as a class for expanded clones.

TRBJ1-3,-,few,TRBV28,TGTGCCAGCAGTAAAAAAACCAGGGTTGGTTCTGGAAACACCATATATTTT,CASSKKTRVGSGNTIYF
TRBJ2-2,TRBD1,-,TRBV7-9,TGTGCCATCGACCTCGGGACAGGGCGTACCGGGGAGCTGTTTTTT,CAIDLGTGRTGELFF
TRBJ1-1,-,few,TRBV9,TGTGCCAGCAGCGTCAGATTCGACACTGAAGCTTTCTTT,CASSVRFDTEAFF
TRBJ2-5,TRBD2,-,TRBV28,TGTGCCAGCACTAATCGCCGGGAGGGGGGGGAGACCCAGTACTTC,CASTNRREGGETQYF
TRBJ2-1,TRBD2,-,TRBV7-2,TGTGCCAGCAGCACCCAAGCTGGCGGGGGGTACAATGAGCAGTTCTTC,CASSTQAGGGYNEQFF
TRBJ1-4,TRBD1,-,TRBV9,TGTGCCAGCAGCGCCGGGACAGACAAAAATGAAAAACTGTTTTTT,CASSAGTDKNEKLFF
TRBJ2-7,-,-,TRBV29-1,TGCAGCGTTGACCAGCGGGCCCTCCAAGAGATCCAGTACTTC,CSVDQRALQEIQYF
TRBJ2-6,-,-,TRBV12-3/TRBV12-4,TGTGCCAGCAGTCCTTTGACGCTCCTGGTTGGGGCCAACGTCCTGACTTTC,CASSPLTLLVGANVLTF
TRBJ2-7,-,few,TRBV20-1,TGCAGTGCCCTTGGGACCGCAAGCTCCTACGAGCAGTACTTC,CSALGTASSYEQYF
TRBJ1-1,-,-,TRBV5-1,TGCGCCAGCAGCCCTGGGGGACGCGGGGGCACTGAAGCTTTCTTT,CASSPGGRGGTEAFF
TRBJ2-1,TRBD2,few,TRBV5-6,TGTGCCAGCAGCACGGGACTAGCGGGAGCGCCGTCATTCTTC,CASSTGLAGAPSFF
TRBJ2-1,TRBD2,few,TRBV11-2,TGTGCCAGCAGCTTAGATGGGAGGGGAAAGTTCTTC,CASSLDGRGKFF
TRBJ2-3,TRBD2,-,TRBV20-1,TGCAGTGCTAGACTTAGCGGGGGTTGGACAGATACGCAGTATTTT,CSARLSGGWTDTQYF
TRBJ2-2,-,-,TRBV6-1,TGTGCCAGCAGTATTTACGAGGAGCTGTTTTTT,CASSIYEELFF
TRBJ2-7,-,-,TRBV24-1,TGTGCCACCAGTGATCGATTTCAGGTAAACGAGCAGTACTTC,CATSDRFQVNEQYF
TRBJ1-1,TRBD1,once,TRBV3-1,TGTGCCAGCAGCCATTCGACAGGGGAGAGGGGAGCTTTCTTT,CASSHSTGERGAFF
TRBJ2-5,TRBD2,few,TRBV3-1,TGTGCCAGCAGCCAAGAGCCAGCGGGAGTAGAGACCCAGTACTTC,CASSQEPAGVETQYF
TRBJ2-7,TRBD2,-,TRBV19,TGTGCCAGTTCCAGGGACTGGACGGGAGGGGAGCAGTACTTC,CASSRDWTGGEQYF
TRBJ2-4,TRBD1,-,TRBV6-2/TRBV6-3,TGTGCCAGCAGAGACAGGGGTGGGGAACGGACCATTCAGTACTTC,CASRDRGGERTIQYF
TRBJ2-5,TRBD2,-,TRBV19,TGTGCCAGTTCCGCGACTAGCGGGACGATCAAAGAGACCCAGTACTTC,CASSATSGTIKETQYF
TRBJ2-3,TRBD2,few,TRBV7-9,TGTGCCAGCAGCTTTGCAGGACTAGCGGGAGATACGCAGTATTTT,CASSFAGLAGDTQYF
TRBJ1-2,TRBD1,few,TRBV6-5,TGTGCCAGCAGCCAGAACAGGGGGCAGGGCTATGGCTACACCTTC,CASSQNRGQGYGYTF
TRBJ2-2,-,-,TRBV5-4,TGTGCCAGCAGCCCGGGTGGTGGGGGAAACACCGGGGAGCTGTTTTTT,CASSPGGGGNTGELFF
TRBJ2-1,TRBD2,-,TRBV6-2/TRBV6-3,TGTGCCAGCAGTTACGGAGCGGGAATCAACGAGCAGTTCTTC,CASSYGAGINEQFF
TRBJ2-5,-,-,TRBV7-9,TGTGCCAGCACCCTATCCGACGGCTACCTTAGGGAGACCCAGTACTTC,CASTLSDGYLRETQYF
TRBJ1-5,-,-,TRBV6-5,TGTGCCAGCAGCAACACAGGTCCAAAGCCCCAGCATTTT,CASSNTGPKPQHF
TRBJ1-5,-,many,TRBV28,TGTGCCAGCAGTTTTGAGGAGAACCAGCCCCAGCATTTT,CASSFEENQPQHF
TRBJ2-1,TRBD2,-,TRBV7-9,TGTGCCAGCAGCTTAGTTAAGCGGGGGCCCTACAATGAGCAGTTCTTC,CASSLVKRGPYNEQFF
TRBJ2-2,-,few,TRBV10-1,TGCGCCAGCAGGACCGGGACCCCTGCCACCGGGGAGCTGTTTTTT,CASRTGTPATGELFF
TRBJ1-2,-,-,TRBV3-1,TGTGCCAGCAGCCAAGATCTAGGAGCTCAGGTAAGCTACACCTTC,CASSQDLGAQVSYTF
TRBJ2-4,-,few,TRBV27,TGTGCCAGCAGCCCGGTCAGGGGTGTAAACATTCAGTACTTC,CASSPVRGVNIQYF
TRBJ1-2,-,few,TRBV3-1,TGTGCCAGCAGCCTGGGCAGCTTCTATGGCTACACCTTC,CASSLGSFYGYTF
TRBJ2-7,TRBD2,-,TRBV19,TGTGCCAGTAGTATAGCTAGCGGGGGCACCTACGAGCAGTACTTC,CASSIASGGTYEQYF
TRBJ1-2,TRBD1,few,TRBV5-1,TGCGCCAGCAGCTTGTGGCCAGGGGGCGATGGCTACACCTTC,CASSLWPGGDGYTF
TRBJ1-1,-,once,TRBV5-5,TGTGCCAGCAGCCGGAATGTGGGCAGAATGGACACTGAAGCTTTCTTT,CASSRNVGRMDTEAFF
TRBJ2-2,-,few,TRBV5-5,TGTGCCAGCACCGCCTGGGGTAGAAACACCGGGGAGCTGTTTTTT,CASTAWGRNTGELFF
TRBJ1-1,-,many,TRBV7-9,TGTGCCAGCAGCTTAATTAACACTGAAGCTTTCTTT,CASSLINTEAFF
TRBJ1-2,TRBD1,few,TRBV7-2,TGTGCCATCATACAGGGGGCCAAGGGCTACACCTTC,CAIIQGAKGYTF
TRBJ2-7,TRBD1,-,TRBV9,TGTGCCAGCAGCGTCCTGGGACAGAGAAGCTCCTACGAGCAGTACTTC,CASSVLGQRSSYEQYF
TRBJ1-2,-,few,TRBV6-5,TGTGCCAGCAGTTCTCCGGAGGGCTATGGCTACACCTTC,CASSSPEGYGYTF
TRBJ1-5,-,few,TRBV6-5,TGTGCCAGCCGACAGGCGAGCAATCAGCCCCAGCATTTT,CASRQASNQPQHF